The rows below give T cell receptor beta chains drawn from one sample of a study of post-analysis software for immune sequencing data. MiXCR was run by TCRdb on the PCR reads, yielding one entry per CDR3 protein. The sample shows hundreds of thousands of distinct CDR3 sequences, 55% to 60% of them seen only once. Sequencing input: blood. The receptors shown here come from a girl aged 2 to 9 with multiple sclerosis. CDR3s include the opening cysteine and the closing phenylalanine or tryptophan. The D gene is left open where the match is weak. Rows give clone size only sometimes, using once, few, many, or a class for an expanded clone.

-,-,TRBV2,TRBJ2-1,TGTGCCAGCAGTGAACGTTTAGGCCTAGCCGGCTCGGTTGAGCAGTTCTTC,CASSERLGLAGSVEQFF
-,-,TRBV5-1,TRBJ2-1,TGCGCCGGCAGCTTGGCAGGGAATGAGCAGTTCTTC,CAGSLAGNEQFF
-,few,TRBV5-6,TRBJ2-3,TGTGCCAGCAGACGGGCGGGCGGGAGCACAGATACGCAGTATTTT,CASRRAGGSTDTQYF
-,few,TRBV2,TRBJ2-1,TGTGCCAGCGGGCAGGGAGTCGCCTACAATGAGCAGTTCTTC,CASGQGVAYNEQFF
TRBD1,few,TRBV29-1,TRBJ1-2,TGCAGCGTGACCGGGACAGGGGAGGTCGGCTACACCTTC,CSVTGTGEVGYTF
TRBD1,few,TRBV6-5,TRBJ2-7,TGTGCCAGCAGTTACACCGGACAGGGGGCCTACGAGCAGTACTTC,CASSYTGQGAYEQYF
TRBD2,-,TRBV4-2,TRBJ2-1,TGTGCCAGCAGCCAAGCCCGCGGACTAGCGCCCTACAATGAGCAGTTCTTC,CASSQARGLAPYNEQFF
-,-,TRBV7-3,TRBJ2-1,TGTGCCAGCAGCTTAATAATGCGCCCAGCAGGGGGAGGGGATGAGCAGTTCTTC,CASSLIMRPAGGGDEQFF
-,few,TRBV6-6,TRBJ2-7,TGTGCCAGCAAAGCAGCCTCCTACGAGCAGTACTTC,CASKAASYEQYF
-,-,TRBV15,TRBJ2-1,TGTGCCACCAGCCGGACGGGTTTCAATGAGCAGTTCTTC,CATSRTGFNEQFF
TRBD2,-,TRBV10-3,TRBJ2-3,TGTGCCATCAGAAGAGCGGGAGGGCAGGTAGATACGCAGTATTTT,CAIRRAGGQVDTQYF
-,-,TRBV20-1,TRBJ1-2,TGCAGTACTACCCAGCGGGGGAATCTTGGCTACACCTTC,CSTTQRGNLGYTF
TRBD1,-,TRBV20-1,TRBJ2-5,TGCAGTGCTGGGGGTACCGGGACAGAAGAGACCCAGTACTTC,CSAGGTGTEETQYF
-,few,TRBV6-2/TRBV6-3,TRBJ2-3,TGTGCCAGCAGGAAGGGCCTGAGCACAGATACGCAGTATTTT,CASRKGLSTDTQYF
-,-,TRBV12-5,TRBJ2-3,TGTGCTAGTGGTTTGGCTGGCCCTCATACGCAGTATTTT,CASGLAGPHTQYF
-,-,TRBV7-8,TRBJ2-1,TGTGCCAGCAGCTTAGTACCAGGGGACTCCTACAATGAGCAGTTCTTC,CASSLVPGDSYNEQFF
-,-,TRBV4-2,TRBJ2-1,TGTACCAGCAGCCAAGAGGCAGAGTTCTCCTACAATGAGCAGTTCTTC,CTSSQEAEFSYNEQFF
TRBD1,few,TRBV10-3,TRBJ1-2,TGTGCCATCAGTGGACAGGGGTCCCAAGCTAACTATGGCTACACCTTC,CAISGQGSQANYGYTF
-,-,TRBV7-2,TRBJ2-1,TGTGCCAGCAGTCCTTTGGTTGAGCAGTTCTTC,CASSPLVEQFF
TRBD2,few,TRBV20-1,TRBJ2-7,TGCAGTGCTACACACCGGACTAGCGGAGGGGGGAGCTCCTACGAGCAGTACTTC,CSATHRTSGGGSSYEQYF
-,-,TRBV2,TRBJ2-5,TGTGCCAGCAGTGACCCGACTGGTACGGAGACCCAGTACTTC,CASSDPTGTETQYF
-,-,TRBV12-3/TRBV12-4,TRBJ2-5,TGTGCCAGCAGCCCTCTTACCAGATGGGAGCAAGAGACCCAGTACTTC,CASSPLTRWEQETQYF
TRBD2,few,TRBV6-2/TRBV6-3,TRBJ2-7,TGTGCCAGCAGCCCCCACACTAGCGGATTTTTCTACGAGCAGTACTTC,CASSPHTSGFFYEQYF
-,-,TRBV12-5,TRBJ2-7,TGTGCTAGTGGTTTGGCATCCAAGAGTCGGGGGTTCCTGACCTACGAGCAGTACTTC,CASGLASKSRGFLTYEQYF
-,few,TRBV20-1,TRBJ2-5,TGCAGTGCTAGCGTTATGGTTGGGGGGGAGACCCAGTACTTC,CSASVMVGGETQYF
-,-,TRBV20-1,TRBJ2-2,TGCAGTGCCGCGGGTGCGAACACCGGGGAGCTGTTTTTT,CSAAGANTGELFF
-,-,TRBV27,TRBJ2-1,TGTGCCAGCAGTTTATCGACGAATGAGCAGTTCTTC,CASSLSTNEQFF
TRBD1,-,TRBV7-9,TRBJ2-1,TGTGCCAGCAGCTTAGGGACAGGGAAGGAGCAGTTCTTC,CASSLGTGKEQFF
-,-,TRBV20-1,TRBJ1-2,TGCAGTGCTAGAAGAGGGGCCCTTTTCCCATATGGCTACACCTTC,CSARRGALFPYGYTF
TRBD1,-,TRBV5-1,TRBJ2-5,TGCGCCAGCAGCTTGTTACCGGGACAGGGCCTACAAGAGACCCAGTACTTC,CASSLLPGQGLQETQYF
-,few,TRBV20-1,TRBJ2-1,TGCAGTGCTAGAGCCCTCCGGGACCCCCTGAACAATGAGCAGTTCTTC,CSARALRDPLNNEQFF
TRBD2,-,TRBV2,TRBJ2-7,TGTGCCAGCAGTACGGGACTAGCCTACGAGCAGTACTTC,CASSTGLAYEQYF
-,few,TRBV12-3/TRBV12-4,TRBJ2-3,TGTGCCAGCAGCCTGGGTACGGACGGCCTAAGCACAGATACGCAGTATTTT,CASSLGTDGLSTDTQYF
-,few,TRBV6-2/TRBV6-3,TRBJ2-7,TGTGCCAGCAGTTACGCAGGGGAAAGCTACGAGCAGTACTTC,CASSYAGESYEQYF
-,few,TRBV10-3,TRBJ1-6,TGTGCCATCAGTGATGGAGTTTTGTCACCCCTCCACTTT,CAISDGVLSPLHF
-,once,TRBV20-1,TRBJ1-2,TGCAGTGCTAGAGATCTGGTACCCAACAACTATGGCTACACCTTC,CSARDLVPNNYGYTF
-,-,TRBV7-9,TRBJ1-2,TGTGCCAGCAGCCAATCCCCCGGCTATGGCTACACCTTC,CASSQSPGYGYTF
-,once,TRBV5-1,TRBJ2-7,TGCACCAGCAGCTCGCAATTTAACTACGAGCAGTACTTC,CTSSSQFNYEQYF
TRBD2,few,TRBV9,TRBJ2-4,TGTGCCAGCAGCATGGGACTAGCGGGAGTAGGTGAGCAGTACTTC,CASSMGLAGVGEQYF
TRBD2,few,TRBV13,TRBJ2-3,TGTGCCAGCAGACCACCGGGACTAGCGGGGGGGCCCAGATCCTACACGCAGTATTTT,CASRPPGLAGGPRSYTQYF
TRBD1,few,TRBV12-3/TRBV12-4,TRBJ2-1,TGTGCCAGCACCCTGACAGGGGGGTACGGAAATGAGCAGTTCTTC,CASTLTGGYGNEQFF
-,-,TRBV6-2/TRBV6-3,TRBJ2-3,TGTGCCAGCAGTTACTGGACTCGCGGGCCCACAGATACGCAGTATTTT,CASSYWTRGPTDTQYF
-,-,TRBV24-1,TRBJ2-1,TGTGCCACCAGTGATTCAGCGGACAATGAGCAGTTCTTC,CATSDSADNEQFF
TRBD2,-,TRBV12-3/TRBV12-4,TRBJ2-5,TGTGCCAGCAGCCGGACTAGCGGAGGGGAGACCCAGTACTTC,CASSRTSGGETQYF
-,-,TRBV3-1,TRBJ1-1,TGTGCCAGCAGCCAAAGAGGGATGAACACTAAAGCTTTCTTT,CASSQRGMNTKAFF
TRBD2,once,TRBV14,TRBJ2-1,TGTGCCAGCAAGCGGACAGGCTCAGCGGGAGGGCCCCATGAGCAGTTCTTC,CASKRTGSAGGPHEQFF
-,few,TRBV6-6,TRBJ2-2,TGTGCCAGCAGTTGGGGGCAGGCGAACACCGGGGAGCTGTTTTTT,CASSWGQANTGELFF
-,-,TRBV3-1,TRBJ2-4,TGTGCCAGCAGCCACGGTAGTATAGGCTTAGCCAAAAACATTCAGTACTTC,CASSHGSIGLAKNIQYF
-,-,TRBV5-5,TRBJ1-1,TGTGCCAGCAGCTCCACAGTGCAGAACACTGAAGCTTTCTTT,CASSSTVQNTEAFF
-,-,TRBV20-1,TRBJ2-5,TGCAGTGCTAGGGGACACCAGGATTGGGAGACCCAGTACTTC,CSARGHQDWETQYF
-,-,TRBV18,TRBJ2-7,TGTGCCAGCTCACCACCCGGAGGACCCTACGAGCAGTACTTC,CASSPPGGPYEQYF
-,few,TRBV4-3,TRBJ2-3,TGCGCCAGCAGCCAAGCGGAGGATCCCGGCGGAGATACGCAGTATTTT,CASSQAEDPGGDTQYF
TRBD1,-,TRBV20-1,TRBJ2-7,TGCAGTGCTAGAGTAGTGGGACAGGGGTCGACGAACGAGCAGTACTTC,CSARVVGQGSTNEQYF
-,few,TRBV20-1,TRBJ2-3,TGCAGTGCTAGGGGGCGCGGCACAGATACGCAGTATTTT,CSARGRGTDTQYF
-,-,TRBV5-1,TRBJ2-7,TGCGCCAGCAGCTTCCTAACGGGGACCGAGCAGTACTTC,CASSFLTGTEQYF
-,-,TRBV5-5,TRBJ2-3,TGTGCCAGCAGCTTGTCCTTAGCGACGGGGGGCACAGATACGCAGTATTTT,CASSLSLATGGTDTQYF
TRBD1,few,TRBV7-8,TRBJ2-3,TGTGCCAGCAGCTTTGGACAGGGATCAGATACGCAGTATTTT,CASSFGQGSDTQYF
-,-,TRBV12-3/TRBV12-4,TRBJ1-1,TGTGCCAGCAGTTTCGCGACGGTGAACACTGAAGCTTTCTTT,CASSFATVNTEAFF